Following are 26 T cell receptor beta chains from one sample sequenced in a study of T cells in Graves' hyperthyroidism and ophthalmopathy. Amplified TCR beta CDR3 regions derived from RNA transcripts. The TCR CDR3 was amplified in a first-round RT-PCR using the HTBI primer set. MiXCR, run by TCRdb on the multiplex PCR reads, gives a single entry per CDR3 protein. The sample lists 500,000 to 600,000 distinct CDR3 sequences; nearly 20% were seen once. Sequencing was done on a sample of blood. Every receptor here comes from a man aged 35-49 years with Graves' ophthalmopathy.

The V call is TRBV30, the J call TRBJ2-7; weak D call: TRBD2 (5 bases). The V end lost 3 bases, the J end lost 7 bases, and 22 bases lay between the germline ends. Germline V CDR1 and CDR2: GTSNPN, SVGIG (reference sequence). This CDR3 is built from 15 residues. The CDR3 DNA is TGTGCCTGGAGCTCGTGGGAGACCGTTTCGAGGGAGCAGTACTTC. Protein product: CAWSSWETVSREQYF.

This clonotype was found many times. The CDR3 nucleotides read TGTGCCAGCAGTTACTTTGACGGGGCATACGAGCAGTACTTC. The encoded protein is CASSYFDGAYEQYF. This rearrangement joins TRBV6-2 or TRBV6-3 to TRBJ2-7; TRBD1 or TRBD2 may be the D gene (5 bases each). V was trimmed by 1 base and J by 4 bases, leaving 11 bases between them. Germline CDR1 and CDR2: MNHEY and SVGEGT. The CDR3 is 14 residues long.

CDR3 coding DNA: TGTGCCAGCAGCTTAGGGACAGTAAGTGCCACCTACGAGCAGTACTTC. Its protein product is CASSLGTVSATYEQYF. This chain connects TRBV13 to TRBJ2-7; a possible D gene is TRBD1 (5 bases). This CDR3 region has 16 residues. The V end lost 0 bases, the J end lost 2 bases, and 14 bases lay between the germline ends. In germline, CDR1 is PRHDT, CDR2 FYEKMQ (reference sequence).

The table lists this clonotype with many counts. This chain links TRBV3-1 with TRBJ2-1; D ambiguous. V was clipped by 1 base and J by 11 bases, with 15 bases between them. This CDR3 is 14 amino acids long. Germline-derived CDR1 and CDR2 are LGHDT and YNNKEL (reference sequence). CDR3 sequence: CASSQGIVGGQQFF. In DNA, the CDR3 is TGTGCCAGCAGCCAAGGAATAGTGGGTGGACAGCAGTTCTTC.

The CDR3 sequence: CASSYSGAAPYF. The CDR3 nucleotides read TGTGCCAGCAGTTACTCAGGGGCGGCTCCGTACTTC. This chain uses TRBV6-5 with TRBJ2-5; tentatively, D is TRBD1 (5 bases). Germline CDR1 MNHEY, CDR2 SVGAGI. V lost 0 bases to trimming and J lost 13 bases, with 12 bases between them. The CDR3 runs to 12 residues.

This clonotype was found many times. This rearrangement joins TRBV6-5 to TRBJ2-1; the D gene is possibly TRBD2 (6 bases). Trimming removed 4 bases at V and 5 bases at J, with 18 bases between. The CDR3 runs to 16 residues. CDR1 MNHEY and CDR2 SVGAGI come from the germline V gene. Written as DNA, the CDR3 is TGTGCCAGCAGTTTCTACACCGGGACTCCCAACAATGAGCAGTTCTTC. Encoded protein: CASSFYTGTPNNEQFF.

In this sample, this clonotype turned up many times. V usage is TRBV2 and J usage is TRBJ2-1; 14 nucleotides agree with TRBD2. Looked up from germline, CDR1 is SNHLY and CDR2 is FYNNEI. The CDR3 totals 16 residues. The V gene end was trimmed by 4 bases and the J gene end by 7 bases; junction bases not matched to a gene: 6. CDR3 nucleotides: TGTGCCAGCAGTGGGCCCGGGACTAGCGGGAGAAATGAGCAGTTCTTC. Residues: CASSGPGTSGRNEQFF.

The chain joins TRBV7-2 to TRBJ1-5, with D unclear. This CDR3 comprises 15 residues. Looked up from germline, CDR1 is SGHTA and CDR2 is FQGNSA. V lost 2 bases and J 8 bases, leaving 16 bases between the germline ends. The CDR3, as DNA: TGTGCCAGCAGCTTATCCTGGGGAACTGGGGAGCCCCAGCATTTT. This encodes CASSLSWGTGEPQHF.

The rearrangement uses TRBV20-1 and TRBJ2-3, with D perhaps given as TRBD1 or TRBD2 (5 bases each). There are 14 residues in the CDR3. Germline V gives CDR1 DFQATT, CDR2 SNEGSKA (reference sequence). The V gene lost 6 bases and the J gene lost 2 bases, with 15 bases spanning the gap. CDR3 sequence (DNA): TGCAGTGCAACGGGACCAGGATACACAGATACGCAGTATTTT. This encodes CSATGPGYTDTQYF.

This clonotype was detected only a few times. The V gene is TRBV5-1, the J gene TRBJ2-5; 8 bases agree with TRBD1. V dropped 3 bases and J dropped 1; count of bases not matched to a gene: 14. There are 18 residues in the CDR3. The germline CDR1 and CDR2 sequences are SGHRS and YFSETQ. The CDR3 reads CASSSALRGRTVQETQYF. CDR3 bases: TGCGCCAGCAGCTCAGCGCTCAGGGGGCGGACCGTCCAAGAGACCCAGTACTTC. Complete variable domain (other parts from reference TRBV5-1 and TRBJ2-5): KAGVTQTPRYLIKTRGQQVTLSCSPISGHRSVSWYQQTPGQGLQFLFEYFSETQRNKGNFPGRFSGRQFSNSRSEMNVSTLELGDSALYLCASSSALRGRTVQETQYFGPGTRLLVL.

This clonotype was seen a handful of times. The chain recombines TRBV2 with TRBJ1-6; TRBD1 might be the D (6 bases). This CDR3 has 15 residues. V was pared by 3 bases and J by 7 bases, with 13 bases between. Germline V lookup: CDR1 SNHLY, CDR2 FYNNEI. In DNA, the CDR3 is TGTGCCAGCAGTGAGCGGGGACAACAAAATTCACCCCTCCACTTT. Protein: CASSERGQQNSPLHF.

This clonotype appeared many times. The chain couples TRBV20-1 to TRBJ1-5; weak D call: TRBD1 (5 bases). The CDR3 has 14 amino acids. Germline lookup yields CDR1 DFQATT and CDR2 SNEGSKA (reference sequence). V dropped 5 bases and J dropped 7 bases, with 18 bases sitting between them. The CDR3 loop is CSARRGGNEQPQHF. The CDR3 nucleotides read TGCAGTGCTCGACGGGGGGGAAACGAACAGCCCCAGCATTTT.

Of note for this clonotype: With a much larger clone just one base away, this may be a read error. The CDR3 carries no conserved terminal phenylalanine or tryptophan, so it likely arises from a read error. The V call is TRBV20-1, the J call TRBJ2-5; D perhaps matches TRBD2 (7 bases). V was shortened by 0 bases and J by 5 bases, with 13 bases between the two germline ends. The CDR3 has 14 residues. CDR1 and CDR2 (germline): DFQATT, SNEGSKA (reference sequence). Written as DNA, the CDR3 is TGCAGTGCTAGAGATCGGGGGGCCGGGGAGACCCAGTACCTC. It specifies CSARDRGAGETQYL.

The chain carries TRBV10-3 and TRBJ1-1; the match to TRBD1 covers 8 bases. The CDR3 extends over 12 amino acids. V lost 10 bases, J lost 9 bases, and 10 bases stayed unmatched. CDR1 ENHRY and CDR2 SYGVKD come from the germline V gene. The CDR3 protein is CATTGGLFQAFF. CDR3 coding DNA: TGTGCCACTACAGGGGGACTGTTTCAAGCTTTCTTT.

This clonotype was seen ten or more times. CDR3 nucleotides: TGCAGTGCTAAGACAGGCCATAACTATGGCTACACCTTC. Its protein is CSAKTGHNYGYTF. The genes are TRBV20-1 and TRBJ1-2, with TRBD1 as a possible D gene (6 bases). The CDR3 is made up of 13 amino acids. V lost 4 bases and J 1 base, leaving 10 bases between the germline ends. In germline, CDR1 is DFQATT, CDR2 SNEGSKA (reference sequence).

This clonotype was seen only a few times. The chain links TRBV13 to TRBJ1-2; TRBD1 is a possible D gene (6 bases). Germline V lookup: CDR1 PRHDT, CDR2 FYEKMQ (reference sequence). The V end lost 5 bases, the J end lost 2 bases, and 12 bases lay between the germline ends. The CDR3 length is 14 residues. CDR3 coding DNA: TGTGCCAGCAGCATCCGGACAGTCAACTATGGCTACACCTTC. Translating it yields CASSIRTVNYGYTF.

The chain employs TRBV30 and TRBJ2-7, with D possibly called TRBD1 or TRBD2 (6 bases each). The V end was cut by 5 bases, the J end by 4 bases, with 12 bases between. Germline V gives CDR1 GTSNPN, CDR2 SVGIG (reference sequence). There are 12 residues in the CDR3. CDR3 amino acids: CAWSTGRYEQYF. Written as DNA, the CDR3 is TGTGCCTGGTCTACAGGGAGGTACGAGCAGTACTTC.

At least ten counts were recorded for this clonotype. V is TRBV7-2 and J is TRBJ2-5; D possibly corresponds to TRBD1 (5 bases). The germline V gene encodes CDR1 SGHTA and CDR2 FQGNSA. Trimming shortened V by 2 bases and J by 4 bases, and 8 bases separated the two germline ends. The CDR3 consists of 13 residues. CDR3 DNA sequence: TGTGCCAGCAGCTTAATAGGGGCAGAGACCCAGTACTTC. Protein: CASSLIGAETQYF.

In its sample, this clonotype was seen a few times. The V and J genes are TRBV19 and TRBJ2-7; tentatively, D is TRBD1 or TRBD2 (5 bases each). CDR3 length: 13 residues. V lost 3 bases and J 5 bases, leaving 11 bases between the germline ends. Looked up from germline, CDR1 is LNHDA and CDR2 is SQIVND (reference sequence). The CDR3 region has the DNA TGTGCCAGTAGTATCTCCAGGGACCACGAGCAGTACTTC. As protein: CASSISRDHEQYF.

In this sample, this clonotype turned up a few times. The chain joins TRBV2 to TRBJ2-3; D is perhaps TRBD2 (7 bases). Germline V gene lookup returns CDR1 SNHLY and CDR2 FYNNEI. V gave up 0 bases and J gave up 2 bases, with 12 bases separating them. The CDR3 has 16 residues. For the CDR3, the DNA is TGTGCCAGCAGTGAAGCGGGCGGGGGCGTCACAGATACGCAGTATTTT. It codes for CASSEAGGGVTDTQYF.

This clonotype turned up a few times. The chain recombines TRBV20-1 with TRBJ2-3; 9 bases fit TRBD1. The CDR3 contains 16 residues. Germline CDR1 is DFQATT and CDR2 is SNEGSKA (reference sequence). After removal of 5 bases from V and 2 bases from J, the junction contained 11 bases not matched to a gene. The CDR3 is CSAPARQGVVTDTQYF. CDR3 bases: TGCAGTGCTCCGGCCCGACAGGGGGTAGTCACAGATACGCAGTATTTT.

The rearrangement joins TRBV20-1 to TRBJ2-1, with D hard to call. The CDR3 sequence is 12 residues long. From germline, CDR1 is DFQATT and CDR2 SNEGSKA (reference sequence). Trimming cost V 0 bases and J 7 bases, with 7 bases left between them. The CDR3 DNA sequence: TGCAGTGCTAGAGAAAGGTCTAATGAGCAGTTCTTC. Translated: CSARERSNEQFF.

This clonotype showed up many times. The chain combines TRBV24-1 with TRBJ2-2; D possibly matches TRBD1 or TRBD2 (5 bases each). Germline V gene sequence: CDR1 KGHDR, CDR2 SFDVKD. The CDR3 runs 18 residues. The ends were cut back, 5 bases at V and 0 bases at J, with 18 bases in the middle. The CDR3 loop reads CATSGRDAYRSNTGELFF. The CDR3 DNA reads as TGTGCCACCAGTGGTAGGGACGCTTACAGATCGAACACCGGGGAGCTGTTTTTT.

This clonotype was recorded a few times. The chain links TRBV6-1 to TRBJ2-7; D gene uncertain. The CDR3 spans 10 residues. V lost 5 bases and J lost 5, with 4 bases in between. Germline V gene sequence: CDR1 MNHNS, CDR2 SASEGT. The DNA of the CDR3 is TGTGCCAGCAGTTGGCACGAGCAGTACTTC. This translates into CASSWHEQYF.

The V call is TRBV24-1, the J call TRBJ2-3; 11 bases match TRBD2. Per germline, CDR1 KGHDR and CDR2 SFDVKD. The CDR3 covers 19 residues. Unmatched junction bases numbered 9, after V lost 0 bases and J lost 2 bases. The DNA for the CDR3 is TGTGCCACCAGTGATTTGCGCCCCACTAGCGGGAGCATCACAGATACGCAGTATTTT. It codes for CATSDLRPTSGSITDTQYF.

This clonotype came up a few times. The J gene is TRBJ2-2, the V gene TRBV9; a weak D match, TRBD2 (6 bases). The CDR3 sequence is 17 residues long. Germline CDR1 reads SGDLS; CDR2 reads YYNGEE. V lost 4 bases and J lost 3, with 19 bases in between. Here the CDR3 reads CASSSSPGTPHTGELFF. CDR3 in DNA: TGTGCCAGCAGCTCTTCCCCCGGGACTCCTCACACCGGGGAGCTGTTTTTT.